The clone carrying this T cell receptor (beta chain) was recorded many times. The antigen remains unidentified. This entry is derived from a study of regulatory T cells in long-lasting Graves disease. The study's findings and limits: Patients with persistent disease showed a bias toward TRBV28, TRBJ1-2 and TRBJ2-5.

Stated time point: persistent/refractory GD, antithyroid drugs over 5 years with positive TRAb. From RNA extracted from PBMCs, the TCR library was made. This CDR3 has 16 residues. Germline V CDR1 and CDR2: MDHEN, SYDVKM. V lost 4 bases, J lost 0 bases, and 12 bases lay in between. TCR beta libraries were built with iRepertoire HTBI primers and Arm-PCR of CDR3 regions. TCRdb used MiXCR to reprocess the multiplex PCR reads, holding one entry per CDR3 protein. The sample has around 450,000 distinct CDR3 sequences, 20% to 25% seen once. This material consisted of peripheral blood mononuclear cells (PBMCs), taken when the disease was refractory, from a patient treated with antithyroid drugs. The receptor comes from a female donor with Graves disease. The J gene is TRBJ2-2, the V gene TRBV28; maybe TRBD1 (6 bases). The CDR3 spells CASSSGAPPNTGELFF. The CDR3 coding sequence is TGTGCCAGCAGTTCAGGGGCCCCTCCGAACACCGGGGAGCTGTTTTTT.